A single sample is the source of the 26 T cell receptor beta chains below, sequenced in a study of shared clonotypes between healthy human individuals. The protocol was immunoSEQ multiplex PCR, while the TCRdb copy is restricted to in-frame clones and leaves out a portion. This table holds about 1 million clones, around 75% found once. Source material: memory CD4+ T cells sorted from blood. Subset specified: CD45RA-negative fraction. The receptors were gathered from a man between 18 and 35 years old in good health.

The gene calls are TRBV5-4 and TRBJ1-1; no clear D. Trimming removed 2 bases at V and 1 base at J, with 3 bases between. From germline, CDR1 is SGHNT and CDR2 YYREEE (reference sequence). The length of the CDR3 is 12 residues. CDR3 protein: CASSFWNTEAFF. Written as DNA, the CDR3 is TGTGCCAGCAGCTTTTGGAACACTGAAGCTTTCTTT.

The V and J genes are TRBV10-3 and TRBJ2-7; unclear D gene. Germline CDR1 reads ENHRY; CDR2 reads SYGVKD. V lost 6 bases and J 3 bases, leaving 9 bases between the germline ends. The CDR3 is 12 amino acids. The CDR3 loop reads CAIRSPGYEQYF. The CDR3 nucleotides are TGTGCCATCAGGTCCCCGGGCTACGAGCAGTACTTC.

The chain carries TRBV5-5 and TRBJ1-1, with 7 bases matching TRBD1. The length of the CDR3 is 15 residues. Unmatched junction bases numbered 6, after V lost 2 bases and J lost 2 bases. CDR1 and CDR2 (germline): SGHKS, YYEKEE (reference sequence). The CDR3 region is CASSFMDRPNTEAFF. CDR3 DNA sequence: TGTGCCAGCAGCTTCATGGACAGGCCAAACACTGAAGCTTTCTTT.

V and J are TRBV19 and TRBJ2-2; 11 bases match TRBD2. Germline V gene lookup returns CDR1 LNHDA and CDR2 SQIVND (reference sequence). V trimming: 4 bases; J trimming: 6 bases; junction bases outside the gene matches: 13. The CDR3 length is 18 residues. The CDR3 here is CASSKGLAGGTLAGELFF. DNA of the CDR3: TGTGCCAGTAGTAAAGGTCTAGCGGGGGGTACCTTGGCCGGGGAGCTGTTTTTT.

This clone was recorded a few times. V usage is TRBV19 and J usage is TRBJ2-7; no clear D. This CDR3 has 13 residues. Germline assignment: CDR1 LNHDA and CDR2 SQIVND (reference sequence). CDR3 sequence reads: CSCSISDGYEQYF. In DNA, the CDR3 is TGTTCTTGCAGTATAAGCGACGGCTACGAGCAGTACTTC.

The chain recombines TRBV29-1 with TRBJ1-2; TRBD1 is a possible D gene (5 bases). V lost 1 base to trimming and J lost 0 bases, with 9 bases between them. The germline V gene encodes CDR1 SQVTM and CDR2 ANQGSEA. The length of the CDR3 is 14 residues. The CDR3 bases are TGCAGCGTTGAAGCGCAGGGAACTAACTATGGCTACACCTTC. Protein: CSVEAQGTNYGYTF.

This chain links TRBV2 with TRBJ2-3; D uncertain. Trimming took 4 bases from V and 6 from J, leaving 14 bases between them. The CDR3 consists of 14 residues. CDR1 SNHLY and CDR2 FYNNEI come from the germline V gene. CDR3 coding DNA: TGTGCCAGCAGTGCGCTAACAGTTCGGGATACGCAGTATTTT. This codes for CASSALTVRDTQYF. Filled out from reference TRBV2 and TRBJ2-3, the complete variable domain reads EPEVTQTPSHQVTQMGQEVILRCVPISNHLYFYWYRQILGQKVEFLVSFYNNEISEKSEIFDDQFSVERPDGSNFTLKIRSTKLEDSAMYFCASSALTVRDTQYFGPGTRLTVL.

The gene calls are TRBV4-3 and TRBJ2-2; the D is unclear. CDR3 length: 15 amino acids. Germline V gene sequence: CDR1 LGHNA, CDR2 YSLEER. Trimming pared 6 bases from V and 3 bases from J, leaving 14 bases between. CDR3 amino acids: CASSRNPQDTGELFF. For the CDR3, the DNA is TGCGCCAGCAGTCGGAACCCCCAGGACACCGGGGAGCTGTTTTTT.

The V gene is TRBV5-6, the J gene TRBJ2-2; TRBD1 is a possible D gene (7 bases). With 4 bases removed from V and 4 bases from J, the gap between germline ends came to 20 bases. CDR1 and CDR2 (germline): SGHDT, YYEEEE. There are 17 residues in the CDR3. The chain's CDR3 is CASSMLGGAGGTGELFF. CDR3 DNA sequence: TGTGCCAGCAGCATGCTTGGAGGGGCAGGGGGCACCGGGGAGCTGTTTTTT.

For this clone: Other DNA sequences in this specimen translate into the identical CDR3. The chain has TRBV5-1 and TRBJ1-4; 9 bases line up with TRBD1. This CDR3 is 13 amino acids long. Germline V gene sequence: CDR1 SGHRS, CDR2 YFSETQ. Losses at the gene ends were 0 bases for V and 10 bases for J; bases not matched to a gene: 1. CDR3 loop: CASSLGQGGKLFF. The CDR3 bases are TGCGCCAGCAGCTTGGGACAGGGGGGAAAACTGTTTTTT.

The rearrangement joins TRBV5-1 to TRBJ2-1; 8 bases are a match to TRBD2. V trimming: 4 bases; J trimming: 1 base; junction bases outside the gene matches: 7. This CDR3 is built from 16 residues. Germline CDR1 is SGHRS and CDR2 is YFSETQ. The CDR3 sequence: CASSRTGGASYNEQFF. DNA of the CDR3: TGCGCCAGCAGCAGGACCGGGGGGGCTTCCTACAATGAGCAGTTCTTC. Based on the CDR3 plus reference TRBV5-1 and TRBJ2-1, the full variable domain is KAGVTQTPRYLIKTRGQQVTLSCSPISGHRSVSWYQQTPGQGLQFLFEYFSETQRNKGNFPGRFSGRQFSNSRSEMNVSTLELGDSALYLCASSRTGGASYNEQFFGPGTRLTVL.

The gene calls are TRBV28 and TRBJ1-2, with TRBD1 as a possible D gene (5 bases). Germline values: CDR1 MDHEN, CDR2 SYDVKM. Trimming took off 6 bases at V and 0 bases at J, with 11 bases between the two ends. The CDR3 loop spans 14 amino acids. CDR3 loop: CASSTQGTNYGYTF. As DNA, the CDR3 is TGTGCCAGCAGCACCCAGGGTACTAACTATGGCTACACCTTC.

CDR3 residues: CASSKTGTGGEQFF. CDR3 sequence (DNA): TGTGCCAGCAGTAAAACCGGGACAGGTGGCGAGCAGTTCTTC. This chain connects TRBV6-5 to TRBJ2-1; TRBD1 matches 8 bases. Germline values: CDR1 MNHEY, CDR2 SVGAGI. Trimming took 5 bases from V and 10 from J; bases not matched to a gene: 10. The CDR3 is 14 residues long.

The chain recombines TRBV7-9 with TRBJ2-3; TRBD1 or TRBD2 may be the D gene (6 bases each). CDR1 is SEHNR, CDR2 FQNEAQ, per germline (reference sequence). The CDR3 runs to 14 residues. V was clipped by 5 bases and J by 5 bases, with 14 bases between them. CDR3 in DNA: TGTGCCAGCAGCCATACCGAGGGGGGAGATACGCAGTATTTT. It yields the protein CASSHTEGGDTQYF.

This clone came up a few times. V and J are TRBV6-1 and TRBJ2-7; 7 bases are shared with TRBD2. CDR3 length: 16 amino acids. CDR1 MNHNS and CDR2 SASEGT come from the germline V gene. Trimming removed 4 bases from V and 7 bases from J; junction bases left unmatched: 16. CDR3 nucleotides: TGTGCCAGCAGTGCAGGGACTACGATATCTACGGGGGAGCAGTACTTC. It yields the protein CASSAGTTISTGEQYF.

This clone was observed once. This chain links TRBV6-5 with TRBJ2-1, with D tentatively TRBD1 or TRBD2 (6 bases each). There are 15 residues in the CDR3. CDR1 MNHEY and CDR2 SVGAGI come from the germline V gene. The V end was cut by 6 bases, the J end by 6 bases, with 18 bases between. The chain's CDR3 is CASSIPRGQGNEQFF. DNA of the CDR3: TGTGCCAGCAGCATTCCTCGGGGGCAGGGCAATGAGCAGTTCTTC.

For the CDR3, the DNA is TGTGCCAGCAGCCGGGACCGAAGCAACTATGGCTACACCTTC. This sequence encodes CASSRDRSNYGYTF. The V gene is TRBV11-2, the J gene TRBJ1-2; tentative D call: TRBD1 (5 bases). This CDR3 has 14 amino acids. The ends were cut back, 5 bases at V and 2 bases at J, with 12 bases in the middle. CDR1 and CDR2 (germline): SGHAT, FQNNGV.

This clone has only a few counts. The same CDR3 also results from other DNA sequences found in this sample. The chain combines TRBV5-6 with TRBJ1-5; D is uncertain. The germline V gene encodes CDR1 SGHDT and CDR2 YYEEEE. V was shortened by 0 bases and J by 3 bases, with 4 bases between the two germline ends. CDR3 size: 13 residues. CDR3 in DNA: TGTGCCAGCAGCTTGGGACCCAATCAGCCCCAGCATTTT. Translation gives CASSLGPNQPQHF.

This chain connects TRBV6-1 to TRBJ2-2; 8 nucleotides agree with TRBD1. The CDR3 has 14 residues. Trimming at V came to 7 bases and at J to 6 bases, leaving 7 bases not matched to a gene. The germline gives CDR1 MNHNS, CDR2 SASEGT. CDR3 nucleotide sequence: TGTGCCAGCAACAAGGACAGGGCGGCCGGGGAGCTGTTTTTT. It codes for CASNKDRAAGELFF.

This clone was observed many times. The V and J genes are TRBV11-2 and TRBJ2-7; 11 bases map to TRBD2. V trimming: 1 base; J trimming: 4 bases; junction bases outside the gene matches: 6. CDR3 length equals 16 residues. Germline CDR1 reads SGHAT; CDR2 reads FQNNGV. The CDR3 loop reads CASSLAASGGHYEQYF. For the CDR3, the DNA is TGTGCCAGCAGCTTAGCAGCTAGCGGGGGGCATTACGAGCAGTACTTC.

V usage is TRBV7-9 and J usage is TRBJ2-7; 16 bases are shared with TRBD2. The CDR3 extends over 16 amino acids. Trimming at V came to 5 bases and at J to 5 bases, leaving 6 bases not matched to a gene. The germline V gene encodes CDR1 SEHNR and CDR2 FQNEAQ (reference sequence). The CDR3 region has the DNA TGTGCCAGCAGCCCTACCGGGACTAGCGGGAGGGACGAGCAGTACTTC. It yields the protein CASSPTGTSGRDEQYF.

This clone has a handful of counts. The chain joins TRBV5-1 to TRBJ2-3; no clear D. The length of the CDR3 is 16 residues. Germline V gene lookup returns CDR1 SGHRS and CDR2 YFSETQ. With 3 bases removed from V and 2 bases from J, the gap between germline ends came to 16 bases. The CDR3 DNA follows: TGCGCCAGCAGCTGGACCTCCGCCCGACCCACAGATACGCAGTATTTT. It is translated as CASSWTSARPTDTQYF.

V and J are TRBV2 and TRBJ2-5; TRBD1 agrees at 7 bases. CDR1 is SNHLY and CDR2 is FYNNEI in the germline V gene. The CDR3 length is 14 residues. The ends lost 3 bases at V and 9 bases at J; junction bases unmatched: 10. The CDR3 bases are TGTGCCAGCAGTGACGCAGGGGGAGCTGCATCCCAGTACTTC. Residues: CASSDAGGAASQYF.

Concerning this clone itself: Other DNA sequences from this sample encode an identical CDR3 as well. The rearrangement uses TRBV9 and TRBJ2-3; D is unresolved. The V and J ends lost 0 bases and 0 bases respectively, with 8 bases between them. Per the germline V gene, CDR1 is SGDLS and CDR2 is YYNGEE. There are 15 residues in the CDR3. The chain's CDR3 is CASSVGGSSTDTQYF. CDR3 coding DNA: TGTGCCAGCAGCGTAGGGGGAAGCAGCACAGATACGCAGTATTTT.

This clone was seen a few times. The CDR3 region is CASSLMHSSYNSPLHF. CDR3 in DNA: TGTGCCAGCAGCTTAATGCACAGCTCGTATAATTCACCCCTCCACTTT. The chain employs TRBV5-4 and TRBJ1-6; D remains unclear. Trimming removed 2 bases from V and 4 bases from J, with 13 bases in between. The CDR3 loop spans 16 amino acids. The V gene's germline CDR1 is SGHNT and CDR2 YYREEE (reference sequence).

The chain links TRBV29-1 to TRBJ1-4, with TRBD1 as a possible D gene (6 bases). Germline V gene lookup returns CDR1 SQVTM and CDR2 ANQGSEA. The CDR3 runs 13 residues. Trimming shortened V by 5 bases and J by 3 bases, and 10 bases separated the two germline ends. The CDR3 coding sequence is TGCAGCGTTCAGGGGCTACCTAATGAAAAACTGTTTTTT. Protein product: CSVQGLPNEKLFF.